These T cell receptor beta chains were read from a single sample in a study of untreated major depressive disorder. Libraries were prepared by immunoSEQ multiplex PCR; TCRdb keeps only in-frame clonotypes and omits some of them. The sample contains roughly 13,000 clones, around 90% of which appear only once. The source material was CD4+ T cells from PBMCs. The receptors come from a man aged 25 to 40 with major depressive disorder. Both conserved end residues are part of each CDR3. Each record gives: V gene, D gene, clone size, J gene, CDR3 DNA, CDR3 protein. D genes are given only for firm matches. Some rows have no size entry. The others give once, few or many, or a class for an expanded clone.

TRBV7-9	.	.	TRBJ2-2	TGTGCCAGCAGCCCGACGGGAACCGGGGAGCTGTTTTTT	CASSPTGTGELFF
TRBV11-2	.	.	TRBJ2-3	TGTGCCAGCACCACCGGCCGTTACACAGATACGCAGTATTTT	CASTTGRYTDTQYF
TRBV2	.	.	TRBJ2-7	TGTGCCAGCAGTGTTCAGTCCGAGCAGTACTTC	CASSVQSEQYF
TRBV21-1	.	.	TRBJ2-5	TGTGCCATCCACAAACGCCTAACAGGGCTCCAAGAGACCCAGTACTTC	CAIHKRLTGLQETQYF
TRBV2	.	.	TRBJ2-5	TGTGCCAGCAGTCCCGGGTTAGAGACCCAGTACTTC	CASSPGLETQYF
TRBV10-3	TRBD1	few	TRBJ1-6	TGTGCCATCAGGGGACAGGGGGACTCACCCCTCCACTTT	CAIRGQGDSPLHF
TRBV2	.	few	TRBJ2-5	TGTGCCAGCAGTAGGACAAATGAGGTCCAAGAGACCCAGTACTTC	CASSRTNEVQETQYF
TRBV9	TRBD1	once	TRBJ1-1	TGTGCCAGCAGCGTAGGTGGGACAGACCCTGAAGCTTTCTTT	CASSVGGTDPEAFF
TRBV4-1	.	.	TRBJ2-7	TGCGCCAGCAGCCCATCAGAAGGGGAAATCTACGAGCAGTACTTC	CASSPSEGEIYEQYF
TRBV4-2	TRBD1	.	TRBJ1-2	TGTGCCAGCAGCCATACAGGGGGCCAAGACTATGGCTACACCTTC	CASSHTGGQDYGYTF
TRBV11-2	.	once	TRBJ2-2	TGTGCCAGCAGCTTAGTCGGCGGGACAGTACCCGGGGAGCTGTTTTTT	CASSLVGGTVPGELFF
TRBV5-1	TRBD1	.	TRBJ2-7	TGCGCCAGCACCAAAACCGGGACAGGGCCTATGAAGCAGTACTTC	CASTKTGTGPMKQYF
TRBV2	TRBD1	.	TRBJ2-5	TGTGCCAGCAGTGCGGACAGGGCCGGGGAGACCCAGTACTTC	CASSADRAGETQYF
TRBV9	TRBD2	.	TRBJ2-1	TGTGCCAGCAGCGCTGGTTCGAGCGGGGGGTACAATGAGCAGTTCTTC	CASSAGSSGGYNEQFF
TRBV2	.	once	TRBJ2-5	TGTGCCAGCAGTGAAGGGTGGCGGGGAGAGACCCAGTACTTC	CASSEGWRGETQYF
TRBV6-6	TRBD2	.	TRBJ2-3	TGTGCCAGCAGAGCGGGGGTGGGGATCACAGATACGCAGTATTTT	CASRAGVGITDTQYF
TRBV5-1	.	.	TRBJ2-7	TGCGCCAGCAGCCGGGGCATCCTATACTACGAGCAGTACTTC	CASSRGILYYEQYF
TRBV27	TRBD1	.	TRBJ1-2	TGTGCCAGCAGTTACCTCCGGGACAGGGGGCAAGGGTATGGCTACACCTTC	CASSYLRDRGQGYGYTF
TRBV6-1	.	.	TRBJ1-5	TGTGCCAGCAGTGAAGTGAACAATCAGCCCCAGCATTTT	CASSEVNNQPQHF
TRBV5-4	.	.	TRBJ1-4	TGTGCCAGCAGCTTGACGGGGGTGGATGAAAAACTGTTTTTT	CASSLTGVDEKLFF
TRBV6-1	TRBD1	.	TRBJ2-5	TGTGCCAGCAGTATACGGACAGGGATAGAGACCCAGTACTTC	CASSIRTGIETQYF
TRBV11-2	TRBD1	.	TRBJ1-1	TGTGCCAGCAGCTTCGACAGGGCGGACACTGAAGCTTTCTTT	CASSFDRADTEAFF
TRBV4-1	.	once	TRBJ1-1	TGCGCCAGCAGCCAAGGCAGAAACACTGAAGCTTTCTTT	CASSQGRNTEAFF
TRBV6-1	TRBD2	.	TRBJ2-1	TGTGCCAGCAGTGAAAGCCTAGCGGGGGACCAGCAGTTCTTC	CASSESLAGDQQFF
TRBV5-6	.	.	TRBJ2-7	TGTGCCAGCAGCGCCTGGAGCGACGAGCAGTACTTC	CASSAWSDEQYF
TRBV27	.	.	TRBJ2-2	TGTGCCAGCAGAGACAGTTCGGCCACCGGGGAGCTGTTTTTT	CASRDSSATGELFF
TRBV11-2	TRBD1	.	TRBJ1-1	TGTGCCAGCAGCTGGGGACAGGCGAAGGCAGCAGCTTTCTTT	CASSWGQAKAAAFF
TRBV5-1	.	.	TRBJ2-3	TGCGCCAGCAGCACGACAAGCACAGATACGCAGTATTTT	CASSTTSTDTQYF
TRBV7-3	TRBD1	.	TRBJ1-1	TGTGCCAGCAGCTTACAGGGGGGATCCACTGAAGCTTTCTTT	CASSLQGGSTEAFF
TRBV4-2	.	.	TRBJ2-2	TGTGCCAGCAGCCAAGATCCCCCCGTGGGGGAAAACACCGGGGAGCTGTTTTTT	CASSQDPPVGENTGELFF
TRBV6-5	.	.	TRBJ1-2	TGTGCCAGCAGTTACAGGAGGGGCGCTAACTATGGCTACACCTTC	CASSYRRGANYGYTF
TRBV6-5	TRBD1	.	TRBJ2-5	TGTGCCGCGGGACAGGGGTTTCAGACCCAGTACTTC	CAAGQGFQTQYF
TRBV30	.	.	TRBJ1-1	TGTGCCTGGAGTAGGAGGGCAGCTTTCTTT	CAWSRRAAFF
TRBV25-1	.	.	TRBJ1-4	TGTGCCAGCAGCCCTATGCCCCGGGACGGAACTAATGAAAAACTGTTTTTT	CASSPMPRDGTNEKLFF
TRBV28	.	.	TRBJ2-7	TGTGCCAGCAACGCCGGGACGGTCTCCTACGAGCAGTACTTC	CASNAGTVSYEQYF